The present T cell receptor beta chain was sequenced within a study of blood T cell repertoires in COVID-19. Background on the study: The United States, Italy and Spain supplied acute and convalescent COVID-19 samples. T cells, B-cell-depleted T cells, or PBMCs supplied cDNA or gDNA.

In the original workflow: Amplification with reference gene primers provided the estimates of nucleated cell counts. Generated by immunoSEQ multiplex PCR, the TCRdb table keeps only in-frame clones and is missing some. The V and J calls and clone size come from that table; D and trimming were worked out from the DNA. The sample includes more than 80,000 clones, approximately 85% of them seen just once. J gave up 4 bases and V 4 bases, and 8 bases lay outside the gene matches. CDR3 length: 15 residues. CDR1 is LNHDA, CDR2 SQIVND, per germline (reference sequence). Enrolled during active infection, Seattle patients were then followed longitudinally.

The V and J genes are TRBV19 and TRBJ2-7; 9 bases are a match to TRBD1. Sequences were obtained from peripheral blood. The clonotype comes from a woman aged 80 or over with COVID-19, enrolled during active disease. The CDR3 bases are TGTGCCAGTAGTAATCCGAGACAGGGGGTTTACGAGCAGTACTTC. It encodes CASSNPRQGVYEQYF.